The clone carrying this T cell receptor beta chain was observed a single time. This sample was taken from a study of T cell changes during pregnancy in multiple sclerosis. V lost 5 bases, J lost 1 base, and 8 bases lay in between. The CDR3 runs to 13 residues. CDR1 is MDHEN and CDR2 is SYDVKM in the germline V gene. Clones were sequenced by immunoSEQ multiplex PCR, and TCRdb holds only the in-frame ones, with some missing. The table has just under 45,000 clones, roughly 92% seen once; the top ten hold 0.55% to 0.7%. The sequence was obtained from a female donor with multiple sclerosis, enrolled in a pregnancy study. This material consisted of CD4+ T cells from peripheral blood mononuclear cells, taken in the first trimester of pregnancy. V is TRBV28 and J is TRBJ1-1; D ambiguous. The CDR3 here is CASSREWNTEAFF. The CDR3 bases are TGTGCCAGCAGTAGGGAGTGGAACACTGAAGCTTTCTTT.